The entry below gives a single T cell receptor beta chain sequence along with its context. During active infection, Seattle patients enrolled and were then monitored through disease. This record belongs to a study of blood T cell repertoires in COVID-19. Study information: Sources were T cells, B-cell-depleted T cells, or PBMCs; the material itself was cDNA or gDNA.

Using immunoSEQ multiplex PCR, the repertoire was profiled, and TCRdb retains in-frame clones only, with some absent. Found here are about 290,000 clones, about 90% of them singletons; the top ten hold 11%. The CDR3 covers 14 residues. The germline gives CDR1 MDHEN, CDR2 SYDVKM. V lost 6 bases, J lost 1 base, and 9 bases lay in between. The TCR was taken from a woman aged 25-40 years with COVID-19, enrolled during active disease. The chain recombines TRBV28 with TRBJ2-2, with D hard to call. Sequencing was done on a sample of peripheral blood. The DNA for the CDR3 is TGTGCCAGCAGCTTAACTCTGAACACCGGGGAGCTGTTTTTT. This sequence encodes CASSLTLNTGELFF.